This passage covers 11 T cell receptor beta chains from one sample sequenced in a study of shared clonotypes between healthy human individuals. Repertoires were generated with immunoSEQ multiplex PCR, while TCRdb's copy carries only in-frame clones and drops some. The table records 2 million to 2.5 million clones, 90% to 95% of them present only once. Sample: naive CD4+ T cells sorted from blood. Subset in this sample: CD45RA+ positively selected. The receptors originated from a man aged 18 to 30 in good health.

The V and J genes are TRBV5-1 and TRBJ2-7; D may match TRBD1 or TRBD2 (6 bases each). Germline V gives CDR1 SGHRS, CDR2 YFSETQ. Between the trimmed V and J ends, which lost 0 bases and 2 bases, there was a span of 15 bases. The CDR3 runs 16 residues. CDR3 DNA sequence: TGCGCCAGCAGCTTGGAATGGGGGGCGACTGCCTACGAGCAGTACTTC. Its translation: CASSLEWGATAYEQYF.

This chain uses TRBV27 with TRBJ1-2; 7 bases agree with TRBD1. Germline V gives CDR1 MNHEY, CDR2 SMNVEV (reference sequence). V trimming: 7 bases; J trimming: 2 bases; junction bases outside the gene matches: 13. CDR3 length equals 16 residues. CDR3 in DNA: TGTGCCAGCACCCCAAGGGGGACAGCCGAGAACTATGGCTACACCTTC. It codes for CASTPRGTAENYGYTF.

The chain links TRBV7-9 to TRBJ2-4; TRBD1 is a possible D gene (6 bases). Germline CDR1 and CDR2: SEHNR and FQNEAQ (reference sequence). Trimming took off 1 base at V and 4 bases at J, with 8 bases between the two ends. This CDR3 has 14 residues. This CDR3 reads CASSLGTAKNIQYF. The CDR3 nucleotides are TGTGCCAGCAGCTTAGGGACAGCGAAAAACATTCAGTACTTC. Full variable domain (remainder filled in from reference TRBV7-9 and TRBJ2-4): DTGVSQNPRHKITKRGQNVTFRCDPISEHNRLYWYRQTLGQGPEFLTYFQNEAQLEKSRLLSDRFSAERPKGSFSTLEIQRTEQGDSAMYLCASSLGTAKNIQYFGAGTRLSVL.

This clone was recorded a few times. J is TRBJ1-1 and V is TRBV19, with D uncertain. CDR1 LNHDA and CDR2 SQIVND come from the germline V gene (reference sequence). This CDR3 region has 16 residues. V lost 8 bases, J lost 1 base, and 20 bases lay in between. The CDR3 nucleotides are TGTGCCAGTGGGTCTTTCTATCGGGCGGGGAACACTGAAGCTTTCTTT. Amino acids: CASGSFYRAGNTEAFF.

V and J are TRBV7-2 and TRBJ1-5; D remains unclear. The length of the CDR3 is 15 residues. CDR1 and CDR2 (germline): SGHTA, FQGNSA. Between the trimmed V and J ends, which lost 0 bases and 0 bases, there was a span of 6 bases. CDR3: CASSLAGNSNQPQHF. The CDR3 DNA is TGTGCCAGCAGCTTAGCAGGGAATAGCAATCAGCCCCAGCATTTT.

This chain uses TRBV10-3 with TRBJ1-1, with a possible D match to TRBD1 (5 bases). The germline V gene encodes CDR1 ENHRY and CDR2 SYGVKD. V was trimmed by 1 base and J by 4 bases, leaving 10 bases between them. The CDR3 totals 14 residues. The CDR3 spells CAISELGEGTEAFF. CDR3 nucleotides: TGTGCCATCAGTGAGTTGGGGGAGGGCACTGAAGCTTTCTTT.

This clone was seen a handful of times. V gene TRBV7-9 combines with J gene TRBJ2-7, with TRBD2 matching 11 bases. Germline loops: CDR1 SEHNR, CDR2 FQNEAQ (reference sequence). V lost 10 bases and J lost 2; bases outside the gene matches: 4. CDR3 length equals 13 residues. DNA of the CDR3: TGTGCCATCGGGGGACTAGCGGCCTACGAGCAGTACTTC. Its protein is CAIGGLAAYEQYF.

The chain combines TRBV4-1 with TRBJ2-1; D unclear. CDR3 length equals 16 residues. CDR1 is MGHRA, CDR2 YSYEKL, per germline. V shed 3 bases and J shed 2 bases, with 14 bases lying between them. CDR3 amino acids: CASSQPYHAAYNEQFF. The CDR3 DNA reads TGCGCCAGCAGCCAGCCCTATCATGCGGCCTACAATGAGCAGTTCTTC.

The rearrangement uses TRBV19 and TRBJ2-5, with 7 bases that match TRBD1. V shed 5 bases and J 2 bases; nucleotides not matched to a gene: 8. Looked up from germline, CDR1 is LNHDA and CDR2 is SQIVND (reference sequence). The CDR3 contains 15 residues. The CDR3 region has the DNA TGTGCCAGTAGTCCCCGGGACAGTTCGCAAGAGACCCAGTACTTC. It is translated as CASSPRDSSQETQYF.

CDR3 nucleotides: TGTGCCAGCAGAGTTGACAGACACAATGAGCAGTTCTTC. This codes for CASRVDRHNEQFF. V and J are TRBV6-1 and TRBJ2-1, with D tentatively TRBD1 (5 bases). CDR3 length: 13 amino acids. Per germline, CDR1 MNHNS and CDR2 SASEGT. The germline V and J ends were trimmed by 6 bases and 5 bases, with 11 bases remaining between them.

V and J are TRBV18 and TRBJ2-7; the D gene is possibly TRBD1 (6 bases). Germline V CDR1 and CDR2: KGHSH, LQKENI. V dropped 5 bases and J dropped 4 bases, with 18 bases sitting between them. The CDR3 covers 15 residues. This CDR3 reads CASSKNPGQQYEQYF. CDR3 in DNA: TGTGCCAGCTCAAAGAACCCCGGACAGCAATACGAGCAGTACTTC. The variable domain in full, completed from reference TRBV18 and TRBJ2-7, reads NAGVMQNPRHLVRRRGQEARLRCSPMKGHSHVYWYRQLPEEGLKFMVYLQKENIIDESGMPKERFSAEFPKEGPSILRIQQVVRGDSAAYFCASSKNPGQQYEQYFGPGTRLTVT.